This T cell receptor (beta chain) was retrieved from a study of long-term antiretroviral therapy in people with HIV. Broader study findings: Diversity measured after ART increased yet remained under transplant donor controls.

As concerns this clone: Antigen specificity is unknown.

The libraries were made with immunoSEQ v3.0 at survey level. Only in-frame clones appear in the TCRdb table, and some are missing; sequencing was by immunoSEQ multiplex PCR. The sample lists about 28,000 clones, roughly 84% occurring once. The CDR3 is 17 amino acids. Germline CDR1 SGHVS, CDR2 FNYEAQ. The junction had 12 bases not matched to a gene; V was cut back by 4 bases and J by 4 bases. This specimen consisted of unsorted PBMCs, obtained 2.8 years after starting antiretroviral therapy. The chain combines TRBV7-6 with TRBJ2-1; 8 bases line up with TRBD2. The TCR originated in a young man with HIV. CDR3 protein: CASSSGDRGGLYNEQFF. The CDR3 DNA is TGTGCCAGCAGCTCCGGGGATCGGGGGGGTTTGTACAATGAGCAGTTCTTC. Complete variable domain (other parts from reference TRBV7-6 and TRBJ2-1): GAGVSQSPRYKVTKRGQDVALRCDPISGHVSLYWYRQALGQGPEFLTYFNYEAQQDKSGLPNDRFSAERPEGSISTLTIQRTEQRDSAMYRCASSSGDRGGLYNEQFFGPGTRLTVL.